Below, 5 T cell receptor beta chains from the same sample are listed, as sequenced in a study of cytotoxic CD8 clonotypes in ibrutinib-treated CLL. TCRdb keeps only in-frame clones here, not all; method: immunoSEQ multiplex PCR. The repertoire holds 150,000 or so clones, with 80% as singletons. The source material was PBMCs, sampled after 36 months of ibrutinib treatment. These receptors all come from a human donor with chronic lymphocytic leukemia.

The chain combines TRBV29-1 with TRBJ2-2; TRBD2 matches 7 bases. CDR3 size: 14 residues. Trimming removed 5 bases from V and 1 base from J; junction bases left unmatched: 4. Germline-derived CDR1 and CDR2 are SQVTM and ANQGSEA. This CDR3 is CSVYGGGNTGELFF. The CDR3 region has the DNA TGCAGCGTTTACGGCGGGGGGAACACCGGGGAGCTGTTTTTT.

This clone was found a few times. The DNA for the CDR3 is TGCGCCAGCAGTCGGGACAGGGAAAACATTCAGTACTTC. Its translation is CASSRDRENIQYF. The V call is TRBV10-1, the J call TRBJ2-4; the match to TRBD1 covers 9 bases. In germline, CDR1 is WNHNN, CDR2 SYGVQD (reference sequence). The CDR3 loop spans 13 amino acids. V was pared by 5 bases and J by 5 bases, with 1 base of the junction left unmatched.

The V gene is TRBV7-9, the J gene TRBJ2-1; D is ambiguous. The CDR3 loop spans 17 amino acids. Germline V gene data show CDR1 as SEHNR and CDR2 as FQNEAQ (reference sequence). Trimming took 2 bases from V and 6 from J, leaving 20 bases between them. The CDR3 DNA follows: TGTGCCAGCAGCTTATCCTCCCGCCCCCGATTAGCCAATGAGCAGTTCTTC. This codes for CASSLSSRPRLANEQFF.

In this sample, this clone turned up once. The chain uses TRBV25-1 and TRBJ2-2; possible D gene TRBD2, 6 bases. The CDR3 runs 14 residues. CDR1 and CDR2 (germline): MGHDK, SYGVNS. Trimming stripped 4 bases from V and 5 bases from J, with 11 bases between. CDR3 coding DNA: TGTGCCAGCAGTGCGGGACTTACAACCGGGGAGCTGTTTTTT. Translating gives CASSAGLTTGELFF. Complete variable domain (other parts from reference TRBV25-1 and TRBJ2-2): EADIYQTPRYLVIGTGKKITLECSQTMGHDKMYWYQQDPGMELHLIHYSYGVNSTEKGDLSSESTVSRIRTEHFPLTLESARPSHTSQYLCASSAGLTTGELFFGEGSRLTVL.

This clone was seen just once. V and J are TRBV19 and TRBJ2-2; no firm D call. The germline V and J ends were trimmed by 3 bases and 2 bases, with 13 bases remaining between them. Germline CDR1 is LNHDA and CDR2 is SQIVND (reference sequence). This CDR3 region has 16 residues. The CDR3 region has the DNA TGTGCCAGTAGTATTCGTGGGCCACTAAACACCGGGGAGCTGTTTTTT. Its translation is CASSIRGPLNTGELFF.